The 24 T cell receptor beta chains below come from one sample, sequenced in a study of blood T cell repertoires in COVID-19. The repertoire was sequenced with immunoSEQ multiplex PCR; TCRdb's copy has only in-frame clones and lacks some. This sample carries about 250,000 clones, about 89% of them seen once, and the ten largest clones take 1.5% to 2%. The specimen sequenced was peripheral blood. The receptors come from a woman between 55 and 75 years old who had recovered from COVID-19.

The chain couples TRBV1 to TRBJ2-2; the table names TRBD2, a call not compared with the DNA. TRBV1 is labeled a pseudogene. The CDR3 runs 17 residues. The CDR3 sequence: CTSSQGLSGGRTGELFF. The DNA of the CDR3 is TGCACCAGCAGCCAAGGCTTGAGCGGGGGGCGCACCGGGGAGCTGTTTTTT.

The V and J genes are TRBV5-1 and TRBJ1-5; the D is unclear. This CDR3 has 14 residues. Per germline, CDR1 SGHRS and CDR2 YFSETQ. V lost 0 bases to trimming and J lost 6 bases, with 10 bases between them. Written as DNA, the CDR3 is TGCGCCAGCAGCTTGGACAATGCAGGTCAGCCCCAGCATTTT. This encodes CASSLDNAGQPQHF. Variable domain in full (rest from reference TRBV5-1 and TRBJ1-5): KAGVTQTPRYLIKTRGQQVTLSCSPISGHRSVSWYQQTPGQGLQFLFEYFSETQRNKGNFPGRFSGRQFSNSRSEMNVSTLELGDSALYLCASSLDNAGQPQHFGDGTRLSIL.

This clone has a handful of counts. CDR3: CASSNRVRYEQYF. CDR3 sequence (DNA): TGTGCCAGCAGCAACCGGGTCCGGTACGAGCAGTACTTC. V usage is TRBV21-1 and J usage is TRBJ2-7; TRBD2 is taken as the D call from the table, unchecked against the DNA. TRBV21-1 is recorded as a pseudogene. The CDR3 sequence is 13 residues long.

The rearrangement links TRBV19 to TRBJ1-2; perhaps TRBD1 as D (5 bases). Trimming removed 0 bases from V and 4 bases from J, with 12 bases in between. Germline CDR1 LNHDA, CDR2 SQIVND (reference sequence). This CDR3 has 15 residues. CDR3 sequence reads: CASSIEKQALYGYTF. DNA of the CDR3: TGTGCCAGTAGTATAGAGAAACAGGCCCTCTATGGCTACACCTTC.

This rearrangement joins TRBV7-2 to TRBJ2-5, with 13 bases matching TRBD2. The V and J ends lost 2 bases and 5 bases, in that order; junction bases with no gene match: 8. The germline CDR1 and CDR2 sequences are SGHTA and FQGNSA. The CDR3 totals 17 residues. CDR3 sequence (DNA): TGTGCCAGCAGCTTAAGGGGGACTAGCGGGGCGAGGGAGACCCAGTACTTC. Protein product: CASSLRGTSGARETQYF. The complete variable domain, with remaining parts taken from reference TRBV7-2 and TRBJ2-5, reads GAGVSQSPSNKVTEKGKDVELRCDPISGHTALYWYRQSLGQGLEFLIYFQGNSAPDKSGLPSDRFSAERTGGSVSTLTIQRTQQEDSAVYLCASSLRGTSGARETQYFGPGTRLLVL.

The chain uses TRBV27 and TRBJ2-7; D call uncertain. Germline CDR1 MNHEY, CDR2 SMNVEV (reference sequence). CDR3 length equals 13 residues. The ends were cut back, 1 base at V and 4 bases at J, with 8 bases in the middle. CDR3 nucleotides: TGTGCCAGCAGTTTATTGAAACTTTACGAGCAGTACTTC. It encodes CASSLLKLYEQYF.

This clone appeared a single time. This chain links TRBV6-6 with TRBJ2-1; TRBD1 agrees at 7 bases. From germline, CDR1 is MNHNY and CDR2 SVGAGI (reference sequence). V was clipped by 5 bases and J by 15 bases; unmatched bases: 19. This CDR3 has 15 residues. The CDR3 spells CASSETGQSFGLRFF. The DNA for the CDR3 is TGTGCCAGCAGTGAGACGGGACAGTCTTTCGGTTTGCGGTTCTTC.

The genes are TRBV6-5 and TRBJ2-7; 9 bases are a match to TRBD1. Germline trimming cut 7 bases from V and 6 bases from J; bases unmatched to any gene: 13. The CDR3 extends over 15 amino acids. Germline V gene sequence: CDR1 MNHEY, CDR2 SVGAGI. CDR3 DNA: TGTGCCAGCAATCGTGCCGGGACAGGGTCCCTCGAGCAGTACTTC. Translation gives CASNRAGTGSLEQYF.

The V and J genes are TRBV9 and TRBJ2-7, with TRBD2 as a possible D gene (5 bases). The CDR3 length is 15 residues. Trimming stripped 0 bases from V and 3 bases from J, with 13 bases between. CDR1 is SGDLS and CDR2 is YYNGEE in the germline V gene. Written as DNA, the CDR3 is TGTGCCAGCAGCGTAGACGAGGGTGGGTTCTACGAGCAGTACTTC. Translating it yields CASSVDEGGFYEQYF.

The chain joins TRBV5-1 to TRBJ1-2; 7 nucleotides agree with TRBD1. The CDR3 has 14 residues. V lost 4 bases, J lost 4 bases, and 7 bases stayed unmatched. CDR1 SGHRS and CDR2 YFSETQ come from the germline V gene. The CDR3 protein is CASSPGQEFYGYTF. The CDR3 DNA is TGCGCCAGCAGCCCCGGACAGGAGTTCTATGGCTACACCTTC.

The chain combines TRBV28 with TRBJ1-6; 8 positions match TRBD1. V dropped 6 bases and J dropped 3; count of bases not matched to a gene: 4. CDR1 is MDHEN and CDR2 is SYDVKM in the germline V gene. This CDR3 has 15 residues. The CDR3 reads CASSSGQGYNSPLHF. CDR3 DNA sequence: TGTGCCAGCAGCAGCGGACAGGGCTATAATTCACCCCTCCACTTT.

The rearrangement links TRBV7-2 to TRBJ2-1, with D possibly TRBD2 on 6 matching bases. Germline lookup yields CDR1 SGHTA and CDR2 FQGNSA. The CDR3 sequence is 15 residues long. The V end lost 4 bases, the J end lost 0 bases, and 10 bases lay between the germline ends. CDR3 DNA: TGTGCCAGCAGCTATACCGGGAGCTCCTACAATGAGCAGTTCTTC. Protein: CASSYTGSSYNEQFF.

The gene calls are TRBV10-3 and TRBJ1-5; 7 nucleotides line up with TRBD1. The CDR3 runs to 17 residues. The J segment lost 2 bases and the V segment lost 0 bases, leaving 7 bases of the junction unmatched. Germline V gene sequence: CDR1 ENHRY, CDR2 SYGVKD. CDR3 sequence (DNA): TGTGCCATCAGTGAGTCGACAGGAGGGGGCGGCAATCAGCCCCAGCATTTT. This gives the protein CAISESTGGGGNQPQHF.

V gene TRBV7-2 combines with J gene TRBJ2-4; 8 positions agree with TRBD2. Germline CDR1 and CDR2: SGHTA and FQGNSA. After removal of 0 bases from V and 10 bases from J, the junction contained 5 bases not matched to a gene. The CDR3 is made up of 14 amino acids. The CDR3 DNA reads TGTGCCAGCAGCTTAGCGTCGGGGGGGCAAATTCAGTACTTC. Translated, it gives CASSLASGGQIQYF.

The CDR3 loop is CASSLSRGRMMNIQYF. Written as DNA, the CDR3 is TGTGCCAGCAGTTTAAGCAGGGGGCGTATGATGAACATTCAGTACTTC. This rearrangement joins TRBV28 to TRBJ2-4; 8 positions match TRBD1. This CDR3 contains 16 residues. The germline gives CDR1 MDHEN, CDR2 SYDVKM. J was trimmed by 7 bases and V by 2 bases; bases with no gene match: 10.

This chain links TRBV28 with TRBJ2-7; D not certain. The V end lost 2 bases, the J end lost 2 bases, and 7 bases lay between the germline ends. Germline CDR1 and CDR2: MDHEN and SYDVKM. This CDR3 spans 13 amino acids. The CDR3 is CASSLNSPYEQYF. DNA for the CDR3: TGTGCCAGCAGTTTAAACAGTCCCTACGAGCAGTACTTC. The entire variable domain, with the rest obtained from reference TRBV28 and TRBJ2-7, is as follows: DVKVTQSSRYLVKRTGEKVFLECVQDMDHENMFWYRQDPGLGLRLIYFSYDVKMKEKGDIPEGYSVSREKKERFSLILESASTNQTSMYLCASSLNSPYEQYFGPGTRLTVT.

This sequence joins TRBV18 and TRBJ1-6; D ambiguous. The CDR3 covers 16 residues. The V end lost 0 bases, the J end lost 6 bases, and 12 bases lay between the germline ends. The germline V gene has CDR1 KGHSH and CDR2 LQKENI. Here the CDR3 DNA reads TGTGCCAGCTCACCACCGCGGGAAGGCTCTAATTCACCCCTCCACTTT. Translation: CASSPPREGSNSPLHF.

This chain uses TRBV5-4 with TRBJ2-7; D gene unclear. Trimming stripped 0 bases from V and 2 bases from J, with 9 bases between. The CDR3 runs to 14 residues. Germline CDR1 is SGHNT and CDR2 is YYREEE (reference sequence). Here the CDR3 reads CASSLAGVPYEQYF. The CDR3 nucleotides are TGTGCCAGCAGCTTGGCTGGAGTCCCCTACGAGCAGTACTTC.

Comments on this clone: The sample has other DNA sequences that encode this CDR3 too. V gene TRBV28 combines with J gene TRBJ2-7, with 9 bases identical to TRBD1. The V gene's germline CDR1 is MDHEN and CDR2 SYDVKM. CDR3 length: 14 amino acids. V lost 6 bases to trimming and J lost 2 bases; unmatched junction nucleotides: 5. The CDR3 coding sequence is TGTGCCAGCAGCCTCGGGACAGGGCCCTACGAGCAGTACTTC. Encoded protein: CASSLGTGPYEQYF. The full variable domain, rest sourced from reference TRBV28 and TRBJ2-7, is DVKVTQSSRYLVKRTGEKVFLECVQDMDHENMFWYRQDPGLGLRLIYFSYDVKMKEKGDIPEGYSVSREKKERFSLILESASTNQTSMYLCASSLGTGPYEQYFGPGTRLTVT.

The rearrangement uses TRBV24-1 and TRBJ1-1, with TRBD1 matching over 7 bases. V dropped 10 bases and J dropped 3; count of bases not matched to a gene: 7. CDR3 length: 13 amino acids. Germline lookup yields CDR1 KGHDR and CDR2 SFDVKD. CDR3 nucleotides: TGTGCCACTAGGGGGCGAGGAGACACTGAAGCTTTCTTT. Encoded protein: CATRGRGDTEAFF.

This clone was counted once. The chain carries TRBV5-5 and TRBJ1-1; D perhaps matches TRBD1 (6 bases). Germline V gene sequence: CDR1 SGHKS, CDR2 YYEKEE (reference sequence). V gave up 3 bases and J gave up 4 bases, with 19 bases separating them. This CDR3 comprises 16 residues. Here the CDR3 reads CASSWGGVVAGTEAFF. Written as DNA, the CDR3 is TGTGCCAGCAGCTGGGGGGGCGTGGTTGCAGGCACTGAAGCTTTCTTT.

The rearrangement joins TRBV7-2 to TRBJ2-1, with D uncertain. Germline CDR1 is SGHTA and CDR2 is FQGNSA. The CDR3 extends over 13 amino acids. Trimming left V 1 base short and J 8 bases short, with 9 bases between. The CDR3 region is CASSLVSGYEQFF. The CDR3 nucleotides read TGTGCCAGCAGCTTAGTTTCGGGTTATGAGCAGTTCTTC.

J is TRBJ1-5 and V is TRBV5-6; TRBD1 might be the D (6 bases). V was cut by 2 bases and J by 7 bases, with 13 bases left in between. There are 14 residues in the CDR3. Germline values: CDR1 SGHDT, CDR2 YYEEEE. CDR3 DNA sequence: TGTGCCAGCAGCTTTATGACAGGTTACCAGCCCCAGCATTTT. As protein: CASSFMTGYQPQHF.

The chain employs TRBV7-2 and TRBJ2-4, with D maybe TRBD2 (5 bases). The CDR3 contains 17 residues. Trimming shortened V by 4 bases and J by 2 bases, and 18 bases separated the two germline ends. Germline V gene lookup returns CDR1 SGHTA and CDR2 FQGNSA. CDR3 in amino acids: CASSSGPPGSSKNIQYF. CDR3 coding DNA: TGTGCCAGCAGCTCCGGCCCTCCGGGGTCATCCAAAAACATTCAGTACTTC.